One T cell receptor beta chain is described in this entry. The sample originates from a study of blood T cell repertoires in COVID-19. For the study at large: COVID-19 samples from acute and convalescent phases originated in the United States, Italy and Spain.

The data were produced by immunoSEQ multiplex PCR, yet TCRdb's version contains in-frame clones alone and is incomplete. The table lists hundreds of thousands of clones, less than 90% of them singletons. This clonotype was sampled from an elderly woman with active or convalescent COVID-19. The specimen was peripheral blood.

CDR3 protein: CASSLDGSAQETQYF. Here the CDR3 DNA reads TGTGCCAGCAGCTTAGACGGTAGCGCCCAAGAGACCCAGTACTTC. The rearrangement joins TRBV11-3 to TRBJ2-5; tentatively, D is TRBD2 (5 bases). The germline V gene has CDR1 SGHNT and CDR2 YENEEA. This CDR3 comprises 15 residues. Trimming stripped 0 bases from V and 1 base from J, with 9 bases between.